What follows are 29 T cell receptor beta chains derived from one specimen sequenced in a study of T cell responses to AZD1222 COVID-19 vaccine. Measured with immunoSEQ multiplex PCR; TCRdb has only the in-frame clones, and not every one. Of just under 90,000 clones listed, approximately 91% were seen once; the top ten hold just over 5.5%. Specimen: peripheral blood, collected 28 days after the second AZD1222 dose. All receptors come from an adult who received the AZD1222 COVID-19 vaccine.

V usage is TRBV12-5 and J usage is TRBJ2-5; no reliable D call. The CDR3 has 19 residues. The V end lost 0 bases, the J end lost 0 bases, and 20 bases lay between the germline ends. Germline lookup yields CDR1 LGHNT and CDR2 FRNRAP. The chain's CDR3 is CASGLVRTTPSSYQETQYF. The CDR3 DNA reads TGTGCTAGTGGTTTGGTCAGGACGACACCCTCCTCGTACCAAGAGACCCAGTACTTC.

The genes are TRBV3-1 (or the pseudogene TRBV3-2) and TRBJ1-2, with a weak D call TRBD1 (6 bases). CDR3 length equals 15 residues. Trimming pared 3 bases from V and 4 bases from J, leaving 15 bases between. Germline CDR1 and CDR2: LGHDT and YNNKEL (reference sequence). The CDR3 sequence: CASSQDSKALYGYTF. DNA of the CDR3: TGTGCCAGCAGCCAGGACAGTAAGGCCCTCTATGGCTACACCTTC.

This chain uses TRBV2 with TRBJ2-1; D gene uncertain. Trimming stripped 5 bases from V and 3 bases from J, with 20 bases between. Germline V gene data show CDR1 as SNHLY and CDR2 as FYNNEI. The CDR3 has 17 residues. The CDR3 sequence: CASSLSAKTRIYNEQFF. CDR3 DNA sequence: TGTGCCAGCAGTCTAAGCGCCAAGACTCGGATCTACAATGAGCAGTTCTTC.

J is TRBJ1-2 and V is TRBV2; 9 bases map to TRBD1. V lost 1 base and J lost 1; bases outside the gene matches: 4. This CDR3 has 16 amino acids. Germline V lookup: CDR1 SNHLY, CDR2 FYNNEI. Here the CDR3 DNA reads TGTGCCAGCAGTGAAGATAGACAGGGGGTTAACTATGGCTACACCTTC. It is translated as CASSEDRQGVNYGYTF.

The gene calls are TRBV19 and TRBJ1-2; 8 positions agree with TRBD1. CDR3 length: 15 amino acids. V lost 0 bases, J lost 7 bases, and 7 bases stayed unmatched. Germline V gene data show CDR1 as LNHDA and CDR2 as SQIVND (reference sequence). CDR3 region: CASSIDVGQGSGYTF. DNA of the CDR3: TGTGCCAGTAGTATAGATGTTGGACAGGGCTCTGGCTACACCTTC.

This clone was counted between two and nine times. This chain links TRBV14 with TRBJ1-1, with D unclear. The germline CDR1 and CDR2 sequences are SGHDN and FVKESK. Trimming removed 0 bases at V and 4 bases at J, with 6 bases between. This CDR3 has 13 amino acids. CDR3 nucleotide sequence: TGTGCCAGCAGCCAAGATCTGCGCACTGAAGCTTTCTTT. This codes for CASSQDLRTEAFF.

CDR3 sequence (DNA): TGTGCCAGTAGCCAGGGCCAGGGGACCTATGGCTACACCTTC. Translated, it gives CASSQGQGTYGYTF. This chain connects TRBV19 to TRBJ1-2; maybe TRBD1 (6 bases). Between the trimmed V and J ends, which lost 6 bases and 4 bases, there was a span of 15 bases. Germline CDR1 LNHDA, CDR2 SQIVND (reference sequence). This CDR3 has 14 residues.

This clone was seen a single time. The V call is TRBV4-3, the J call TRBJ1-4; 7 bases fit TRBD1. The germline gives CDR1 LGHNA, CDR2 YSLEER. The CDR3 covers 14 residues. Losses at the gene ends were 9 bases for V and 4 bases for J; bases not matched to a gene: 8. Written as DNA, the CDR3 is TGCGCCAGTGGGGAGCGGGACAGTAATGAAAAACTGTTTTTT. This encodes CASGERDSNEKLFF.

V is TRBV24-1 and J is TRBJ2-2; possibly TRBD1 for D (6 bases). Per germline, CDR1 KGHDR and CDR2 SFDVKD. Trimming removed 9 bases from V and 4 bases from J, with 17 bases in between. The CDR3 runs to 15 residues. CDR3 coding DNA: TGTGCCACCGGGGGCCCGGGGTCTGGCACCGGGGAGCTGTTTTTT. It translates to CATGGPGSGTGELFF.

The V and J genes are TRBV5-1 and TRBJ1-1, with TRBD1 identical over 7 bases. The CDR3 length is 15 residues. The V gene's germline CDR1 is SGHRS and CDR2 YFSETQ. J was trimmed by 6 bases and V by 2 bases; bases with no gene match: 10. CDR3 sequence reads: CASSFLEGASSEAFF. DNA for the CDR3: TGCGCCAGCAGCTTTTTGGAGGGGGCATCCTCTGAAGCTTTCTTT. The entire variable domain, with the rest obtained from reference TRBV5-1 and TRBJ1-1, is as follows: KAGVTQTPRYLIKTRGQQVTLSCSPISGHRSVSWYQQTPGQGLQFLFEYFSETQRNKGNFPGRFSGRQFSNSRSEMNVSTLELGDSALYLCASSFLEGASSEAFFGQGTRLTVV.

Comments on this clone: Additional DNA sequences in this sample encode the identical CDR3. V and J are TRBV7-3 and TRBJ2-5; D gene unclear. This CDR3 is built from 12 residues. Trimming pared 2 bases from V and 5 bases from J, leaving 6 bases between. Germline CDR1 SGHTA, CDR2 FQGTGA. The CDR3 DNA sequence: TGTGCCAGCAGCTTAGTGGGTGAGACCCAGTACTTC. This translates into CASSLVGETQYF.

V gene TRBV6-4 combines with J gene TRBJ2-1; the D gene is possibly TRBD2 (6 bases). V was pared by 0 bases and J by 3 bases, with 15 bases between. CDR1 and CDR2 from the germline V gene are MRHNA and SNTAGT. The CDR3 sequence is 17 residues long. For the CDR3, the DNA is TGTGCCAGCAGTGACTCGTCCGGGGGTTCCAGCTACAATGAGCAGTTCTTC. Its protein product is CASSDSSGGSSYNEQFF.

The chain's CDR3 is CASSSGQGEVIEAFF. CDR3 DNA sequence: TGCGCCAGCAGTTCAGGACAGGGGGAAGTTATTGAAGCTTTCTTT. This chain joins TRBV5-1 and TRBJ1-1, with TRBD1 identical over 10 bases. Germline CDR1 is SGHRS and CDR2 is YFSETQ. Trimming took 5 bases from V and 7 from J; bases not matched to a gene: 11. CDR3 length: 15 residues.

The genes are TRBV30 and TRBJ1-1, with a weak D call TRBD1 (5 bases). CDR3 length: 13 residues. Trimming cost V 0 bases and J 3 bases, with 8 bases left between them. The germline V gene encodes CDR1 GTSNPN and CDR2 SVGIG (reference sequence). CDR3 amino acids: CAWSVWGYTEAFF. For the CDR3, the DNA is TGTGCCTGGAGTGTATGGGGGTACACTGAAGCTTTCTTT.

The chain employs TRBV3-1 (or the pseudogene TRBV3-2) and TRBJ1-2, with D tentatively TRBD1 (5 bases). Germline lookup yields CDR1 LGHDT and CDR2 YNNKEL (reference sequence). This CDR3 region has 14 residues. Trimming left V 2 bases short and J 0 bases short, with 7 bases between. The CDR3 nucleotides read TGTGCCAGCAGCCAAAGACAGACTAACTATGGCTACACCTTC. Protein product: CASSQRQTNYGYTF.

The V call is TRBV5-1, the J call TRBJ1-1; D remains ambiguous. The CDR3 extends over 14 amino acids. Deletions cut 7 bases from V and 1 base from J, with 14 bases between. Germline-derived CDR1 and CDR2 are SGHRS and YFSETQ. As DNA, the CDR3 is TGCGCCAGCCGACGGACGGCGCAGAACACTGAAGCTTTCTTT. Its protein product is CASRRTAQNTEAFF.

The rearrangement joins TRBV27 to TRBJ1-2; D possibly corresponds to TRBD1 (5 bases). CDR3 length: 14 amino acids. Germline lookup yields CDR1 MNHEY and CDR2 SMNVEV (reference sequence). V lost 10 bases and J lost 8, with 23 bases in between. The CDR3 DNA sequence: TGTGCCACCCGACCAACGGGGGTCGCAAAGGGCTACACCTTC. It codes for CATRPTGVAKGYTF.

This clone was recorded a few times. The rearrangement joins TRBV29-1 to TRBJ1-2; D ambiguous. CDR3 length equals 16 residues. Trimming removed 0 bases from V and 0 bases from J, with 14 bases in between. Germline V gene lookup returns CDR1 SQVTM and CDR2 ANQGSEA. The CDR3 region has the DNA TGCAGCGTTGAAGACCCCGCAGGAAAAGCTAACTATGGCTACACCTTC. It codes for CSVEDPAGKANYGYTF.

The chain combines TRBV11-2 with TRBJ2-2, with no clear D. Germline-derived CDR1 and CDR2 are SGHAT and FQNNGV. The V end was cut by 6 bases, the J end by 4 bases, with 15 bases between. CDR3 length: 15 amino acids. The CDR3 region is CASRGLGSSTGELFF. Written as DNA, the CDR3 is TGTGCCAGCAGGGGGTTGGGGTCGAGCACCGGGGAGCTGTTTTTT.

The chain uses TRBV18 and TRBJ2-7; D remains ambiguous. This CDR3 comprises 12 residues. Germline V gene lookup returns CDR1 KGHSH and CDR2 LQKENI. Trimming removed 2 bases from V and 3 bases from J, with 5 bases in between. CDR3 sequence: CASSPNVYEQYF. The CDR3 DNA reads as TGTGCCAGCTCACCAAACGTCTACGAGCAGTACTTC.

The chain is built from TRBV7-9 and TRBJ1-2; 12 positions match TRBD1. The CDR3 covers 17 residues. Trimming removed 5 bases from V and 0 bases from J; junction bases left unmatched: 7. Germline V gene data show CDR1 as SEHNR and CDR2 as FQNEAQ (reference sequence). Here the CDR3 reads CASSHGTGGETNYGYTF. DNA of the CDR3: TGTGCCAGCAGCCACGGGACAGGGGGCGAGACTAACTATGGCTACACCTTC.

This clone has just one count. The V and J genes are TRBV7-3 and TRBJ2-6; unclear D gene. V was cut by 1 base and J by 0 bases, with 1 base left in between. The germline V gene encodes CDR1 SGHTA and CDR2 FQGTGA. This CDR3 spans 14 amino acids. The CDR3, as DNA: TGTGCCAGCAGCTTAAGCTCTGGGGCCAACGTCCTGACTTTC. This codes for CASSLSSGANVLTF.

The chain uses TRBV28 and TRBJ1-5; D unresolved. Germline V gene sequence: CDR1 MDHEN, CDR2 SYDVKM. V was clipped by 2 bases and J by 0 bases, with 11 bases between them. The CDR3 sequence is 16 residues long. The CDR3 here is CASSLGGRTSNQPQHF. CDR3 DNA: TGTGCCAGCAGTTTAGGTGGCAGGACTAGCAATCAGCCCCAGCATTTT.

The chain employs TRBV7-9 and TRBJ2-5; no clear D gene. Germline lookup yields CDR1 SEHNR and CDR2 FQNEAQ (reference sequence). The germline V and J ends were trimmed by 5 bases and 1 base, with 11 bases remaining between them. This CDR3 is 14 amino acids long. The CDR3: CASSLSRTQETQYF. CDR3 DNA sequence: TGTGCCAGCAGCCTATCTAGGACCCAAGAGACCCAGTACTTC.

The chain is built from TRBV30 and TRBJ1-3; D unclear. The germline gives CDR1 GTSNPN, CDR2 SVGIG (reference sequence). This CDR3 spans 15 amino acids. V lost 5 bases and J lost 0, with 14 bases in between. CDR3 bases: TGTGCCTGGCATATACCTAGATTCTCTGGAAACACCATATATTTT. Protein sequence: CAWHIPRFSGNTIYF.

The chain links TRBV14 to TRBJ2-2; D might be TRBD2 (5 bases). The CDR3 totals 12 residues. CDR1 SGHDN and CDR2 FVKESK come from the germline V gene. V was pared by 4 bases and J by 8 bases, with 8 bases between. In DNA form, the CDR3 reads TGTGCCAGCAGCCCCCGGAGGGGGGAGCTGTTTTTT. It encodes CASSPRRGELFF.

This clone appeared a few times. This chain links TRBV30 with TRBJ1-3; a weak D match, TRBD1 (5 bases). Germline loops: CDR1 GTSNPN, CDR2 SVGIG (reference sequence). The CDR3 covers 18 residues. V shed 0 bases and J shed 0 bases, with 18 bases lying between them. For the CDR3, the DNA is TGTGCCTGGAGTGTAAGCTTCCGGGGCAGTACCTCTGGAAACACCATATATTTT. Its translation is CAWSVSFRGSTSGNTIYF.

The chain links TRBV14 to TRBJ1-2, with D possibly matching TRBD1 (6 bases). Trimming left V 5 bases short and J 2 bases short, with 9 bases between. The CDR3 consists of 13 residues. Germline-derived CDR1 and CDR2 are SGHDN and FVKESK. The CDR3 spells CASSRGQNYGYTF. DNA for the CDR3: TGTGCCAGCAGCAGAGGACAGAACTATGGCTACACCTTC.

The V and J genes are TRBV5-5 and TRBJ2-2; no clear D gene. The CDR3 consists of 14 residues. V was clipped by 4 bases and J by 6 bases, with 13 bases between them. The germline V gene encodes CDR1 SGHKS and CDR2 YYEKEE (reference sequence). This CDR3 is CASSAVLVSGELFF. CDR3 in DNA: TGTGCCAGCAGCGCCGTCCTCGTTTCCGGGGAGCTGTTTTTT.